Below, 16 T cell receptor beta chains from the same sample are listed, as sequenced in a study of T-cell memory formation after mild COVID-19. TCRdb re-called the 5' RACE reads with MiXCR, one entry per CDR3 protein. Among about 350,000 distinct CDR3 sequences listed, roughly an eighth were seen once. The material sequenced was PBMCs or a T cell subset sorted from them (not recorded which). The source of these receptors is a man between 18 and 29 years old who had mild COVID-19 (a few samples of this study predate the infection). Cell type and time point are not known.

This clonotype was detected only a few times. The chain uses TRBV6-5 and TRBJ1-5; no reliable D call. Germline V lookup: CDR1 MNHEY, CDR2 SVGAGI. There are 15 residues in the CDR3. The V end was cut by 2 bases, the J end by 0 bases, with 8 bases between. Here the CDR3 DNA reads TGTGCCAGCAGTTACAAAGGCTATAGCAATCAGCCCCAGCATTTT. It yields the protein CASSYKGYSNQPQHF.

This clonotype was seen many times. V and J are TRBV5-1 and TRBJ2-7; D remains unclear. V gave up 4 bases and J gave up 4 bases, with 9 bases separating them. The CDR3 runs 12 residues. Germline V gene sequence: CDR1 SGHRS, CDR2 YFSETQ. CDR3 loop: CASSLTRYEQYF. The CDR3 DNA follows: TGCGCCAGCAGCCTTACACGGTACGAGCAGTACTTC.

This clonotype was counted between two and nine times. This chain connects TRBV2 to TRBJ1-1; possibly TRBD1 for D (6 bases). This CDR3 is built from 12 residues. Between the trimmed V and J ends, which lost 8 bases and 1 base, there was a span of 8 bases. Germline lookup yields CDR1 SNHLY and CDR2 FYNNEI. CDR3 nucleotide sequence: TGTGCCAGCGGACAGCAGAACACTGAAGCTTTCTTT. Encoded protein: CASGQQNTEAFF.

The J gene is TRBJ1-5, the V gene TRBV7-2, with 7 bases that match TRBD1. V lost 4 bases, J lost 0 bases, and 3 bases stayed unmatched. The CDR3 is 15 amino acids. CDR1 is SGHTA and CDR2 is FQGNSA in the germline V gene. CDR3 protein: CASSSRGYSNQPQHF. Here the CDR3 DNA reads TGTGCCAGCAGCTCCAGGGGGTATAGCAATCAGCCCCAGCATTTT.

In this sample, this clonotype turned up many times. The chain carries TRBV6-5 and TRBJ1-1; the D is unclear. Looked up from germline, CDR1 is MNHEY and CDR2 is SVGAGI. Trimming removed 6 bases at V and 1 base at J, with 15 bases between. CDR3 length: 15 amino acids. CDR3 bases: TGTGCCAGCAGCCGACGAAGCGTCGGGAACACTGAAGCTTTCTTT. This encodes CASSRRSVGNTEAFF.

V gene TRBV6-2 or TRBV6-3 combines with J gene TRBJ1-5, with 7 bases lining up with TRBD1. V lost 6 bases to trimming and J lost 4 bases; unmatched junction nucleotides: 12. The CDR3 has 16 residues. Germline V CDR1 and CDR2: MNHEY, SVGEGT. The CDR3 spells CASRTYRGPGNQPQHF. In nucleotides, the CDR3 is TGTGCCAGCAGAACTTATAGGGGGCCGGGGAATCAGCCCCAGCATTTT.

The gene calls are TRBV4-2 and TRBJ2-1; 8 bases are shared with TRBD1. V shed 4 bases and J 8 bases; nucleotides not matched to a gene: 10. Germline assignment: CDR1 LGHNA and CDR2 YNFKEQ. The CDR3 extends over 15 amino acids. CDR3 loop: CASSPEPDRAHEQFF. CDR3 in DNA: TGTGCCAGCAGCCCCGAACCGGACAGGGCCCATGAGCAGTTCTTC.

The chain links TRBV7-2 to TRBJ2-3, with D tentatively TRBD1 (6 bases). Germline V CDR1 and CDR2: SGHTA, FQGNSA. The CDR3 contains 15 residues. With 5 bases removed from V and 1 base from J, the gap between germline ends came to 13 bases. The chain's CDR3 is CASSPRYRGTDTQYF. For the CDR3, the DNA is TGTGCCAGCAGCCCCCGTTACAGGGGCACAGATACGCAGTATTTT.

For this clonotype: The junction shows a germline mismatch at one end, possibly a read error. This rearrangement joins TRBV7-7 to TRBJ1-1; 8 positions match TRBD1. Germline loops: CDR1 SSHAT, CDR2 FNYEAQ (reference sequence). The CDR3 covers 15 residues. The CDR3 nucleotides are TGTGCTAGCAGCCCTACGACAGGGGTGAACACTGAAGCTTTCTTT. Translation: CASSPTTGVNTEAFF.

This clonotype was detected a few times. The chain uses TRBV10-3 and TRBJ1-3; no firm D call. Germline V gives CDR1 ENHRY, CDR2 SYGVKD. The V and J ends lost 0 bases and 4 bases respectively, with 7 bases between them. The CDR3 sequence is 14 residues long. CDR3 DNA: TGTGCCATCAGTGAGTCCAACTGGGGAAACACCATATATTTT. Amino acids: CAISESNWGNTIYF.

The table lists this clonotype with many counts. The CDR3 nucleotides are TGTGCCAGCAGCCGAGACAGGGCCTACGAGCAGTACGTC. Protein product: CASSRDRAYEQYV. This sequence joins TRBV2 and TRBJ2-7, with 7 nucleotides matching TRBD1. The junction had 4 bases not matched to a gene; V was cut back by 6 bases and J by 2 bases. Germline CDR1 is SNHLY and CDR2 is FYNNEI. This CDR3 has 13 residues.

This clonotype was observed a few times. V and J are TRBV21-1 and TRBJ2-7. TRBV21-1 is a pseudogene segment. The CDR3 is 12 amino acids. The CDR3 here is CASSVGTYEQYV. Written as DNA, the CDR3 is TGTGCCAGCAGCGTAGGGACCTACGAGCAGTACGTC.

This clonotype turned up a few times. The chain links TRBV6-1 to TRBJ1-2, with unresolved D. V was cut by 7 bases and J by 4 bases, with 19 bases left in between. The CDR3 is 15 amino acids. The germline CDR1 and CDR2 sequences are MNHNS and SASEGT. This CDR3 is CASNPGRGRGYGYTF. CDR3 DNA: TGTGCCAGCAACCCCGGGCGCGGCCGCGGCTATGGCTACACCTTC.

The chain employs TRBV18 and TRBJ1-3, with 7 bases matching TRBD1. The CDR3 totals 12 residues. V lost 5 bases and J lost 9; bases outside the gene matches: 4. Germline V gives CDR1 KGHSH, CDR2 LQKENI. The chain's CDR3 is CASSSQGTTIYF. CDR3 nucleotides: TGTGCCAGCTCATCACAGGGGACCACCATATATTTT.

CDR3 sequence reads: CSQGASNYGYTF. In nucleotides, the CDR3 is TGTTCCCAAGGGGCGTCCAACTATGGCTACACCTTC. The chain combines TRBV7-9 with TRBJ1-2, with D tentatively TRBD1 (5 bases). This CDR3 is 12 amino acids long. Germline-derived CDR1 and CDR2 are SEHNR and FQNEAQ (reference sequence).

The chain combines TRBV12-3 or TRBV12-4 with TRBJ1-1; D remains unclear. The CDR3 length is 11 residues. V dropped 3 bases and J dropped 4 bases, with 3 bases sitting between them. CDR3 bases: TGTGCCAGCAGTTTCGTCACTGAAGCTTTCTTT. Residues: CASSFVTEAFF.